A single sample gave rise to the 2 T cell receptor beta chains below, sequenced in a study of T cell changes during pregnancy in multiple sclerosis. The protocol was immunoSEQ multiplex PCR, while the TCRdb copy is restricted to in-frame clones and leaves out a portion. This sample has about 60,000 clones, with roughly 87% found just once. Here the sequenced sample was peripheral blood, taken in the third trimester of pregnancy. The receptor source for this set is a female donor in good health, enrolled as a control in a pregnancy study.

The chain joins TRBV9 to TRBJ2-7; D may be TRBD1 (6 bases). The CDR3 consists of 15 residues. V gave up 0 bases and J gave up 6 bases, with 16 bases separating them. Per germline, CDR1 SGDLS and CDR2 YYNGEE. CDR3 sequence reads: CASSVGAGAYGEQYF. CDR3 nucleotide sequence: TGTGCCAGCAGCGTAGGAGCAGGGGCCTACGGCGAGCAGTACTTC.

The chain uses TRBV5-4 and TRBJ1-2, with D possibly being TRBD1 (6 bases). Germline CDR1 reads SGHNT; CDR2 reads YYREEE (reference sequence). CDR3 length: 14 amino acids. Trimming took 5 bases from V and 4 from J, leaving 15 bases between them. The CDR3 nucleotides read TGTGCCAGCAGACCTCGGACAGCCCTCTATGGCTACACCTTC. Its protein is CASRPRTALYGYTF.